Shown below are 10 T cell receptor beta chains from a single sample sequenced in a study of T cell repertoires in aging, cancer and after chemotherapy. TRB rearrangements spanning V, D and J were amplified using mixed TRB-A/B primers. From the multiplex PCR reads, TCRdb called clonotypes with MiXCR, one entry per CDR3 protein. The repertoire has 12,000 or so distinct CDR3 sequences, 30% to 35% of them found once; the top ten carry around 9.1%. TCR beta rearrangements were amplified from peripheral blood genomic DNA. Material: blood. The receptors here all came from a human donor in good health. The donor label of this sample is uncertain.

This clonotype showed up just a few times. As DNA, the CDR3 is TGTGCCAGCAGCTTGGGAGCGGGGGGGCCAATGGATACGCAGTATTTT. Amino acids: CASSLGAGGPMDTQYF. The V gene is TRBV5-4, the J gene TRBJ2-3; 10 bases are a match to TRBD2. The germline V gene has CDR1 SGHNT and CDR2 YYREEE (reference sequence). J lost 6 bases, V lost 0 bases, and 7 bases had no gene match. This CDR3 comprises 16 residues.

The V gene is TRBV19, the J gene TRBJ1-4; no definite D call. This CDR3 region has 15 residues. Between the trimmed V and J ends, which lost 2 bases and 0 bases, there was a span of 7 bases. Germline V lookup: CDR1 LNHDA, CDR2 SQIVND (reference sequence). CDR3 DNA: TGTGCCAGTAGTATAAGCGGAGCAACTAATGAAAAACTGTTTTTT. It codes for CASSISGATNEKLFF.

This clonotype is termed medium-sized. V and J are TRBV5-5 and TRBJ1-2, with 9 bases fitting TRBD1. The CDR3 has 14 residues. The V gene end was trimmed by 0 bases and the J gene end by 6 bases; junction bases not matched to a gene: 3. The V gene's germline CDR1 is SGHKS and CDR2 YYEKEE (reference sequence). CDR3: CASSLEDRGHGYTF. For the CDR3, the DNA is TGTGCCAGCAGCTTGGAGGACAGGGGCCATGGCTACACCTTC.

As for this clonotype: A much more abundant neighbour one base away suggests this may be a read error. V is TRBV18 and J is TRBJ2-2; D remains ambiguous. In germline, CDR1 is KGHSH, CDR2 LQKENI. The CDR3 sequence is 14 residues long. CDR3 in amino acids: CTSSPRPEAGELFF. The CDR3 nucleotides read TGTACCAGCTCACCGAGGCCCGAGGCAGGGGAGCTGTTTTTT. The entire variable domain, with the rest obtained from reference TRBV18 and TRBJ2-2, is as follows: NAGVMQNPRHLVRRRGQEARLRCSPMKGHSHVYWYRQLPEEGLKFMVYLQKENIIDESGMPKERFSAEFPKEGPSILRIQQVVRGDSAAYFCTSSPRPEAGELFFGEGSRLTVL.

This clonotype is medium-sized (0.01 to 0.1%) within its sample. V and J are TRBV27 and TRBJ2-6; D is undetermined. Trimming shortened V by 7 bases and J by 0 bases, and 4 bases separated the two germline ends. This CDR3 spans 13 amino acids. Per the germline V gene, CDR1 is MNHEY and CDR2 is SMNVEV (reference sequence). CDR3 residues: CASMASGANVLTF. For the CDR3, the DNA is TGTGCCAGCATGGCCTCTGGGGCCAACGTCCTGACTTTC.

In its sample, this clonotype was seen a few times. The chain uses TRBV18 and TRBJ1-1; the D is unclear. The CDR3 has 14 amino acids. Per the germline V gene, CDR1 is KGHSH and CDR2 is LQKENI. Trimming removed 5 bases from V and 1 base from J, with 11 bases in between. DNA for the CDR3: TGTGCCAGCTCATCCTATTTGGGGAACACTGAAGCTTTCTTT. It translates to CASSSYLGNTEAFF.

This clonotype turned up a few times. This chain links TRBV27 with TRBJ2-5, with a weak D call TRBD1 (6 bases). The CDR3 extends over 13 amino acids. V lost 4 bases to trimming and J lost 4 bases, with 10 bases between them. Per germline, CDR1 MNHEY and CDR2 SMNVEV (reference sequence). In DNA, the CDR3 is TGTGCCAGCAGTTGGGGGCCCGGAGAGACCCAGTACTTC. Translated: CASSWGPGETQYF.

J is TRBJ2-3 and V is TRBV6-6; tentatively, D is TRBD2 (5 bases). The V gene's germline CDR1 is MNHNY and CDR2 SVGAGI (reference sequence). This CDR3 spans 17 amino acids. V was pared by 5 bases and J by 6 bases, with 24 bases between. CDR3 loop: CASSKAPAGTLMDTQYF. As DNA, the CDR3 is TGTGCCAGCAGTAAAGCCCCGGCGGGTACCCTCATGGATACGCAGTATTTT.

This clonotype has just a few counts. The chain links TRBV6-4 to TRBJ2-3; 10 positions agree with TRBD2. Losses at the gene ends were 6 bases for V and 4 bases for J; bases not matched to a gene: 4. The CDR3 loop spans 14 amino acids. Germline V CDR1 and CDR2: MRHNA, SNTAGT. CDR3 DNA: TGTGCCAGCAGCGAGCGGGGGGGACCAGATACGCAGTATTTT. Its protein is CASSERGGPDTQYF.

The chain joins TRBV29-1 to TRBJ2-1; 15 bases agree with TRBD2. Losses at the gene ends were 5 bases for V and 10 bases for J; bases not matched to a gene: 6. Germline V gene lookup returns CDR1 SQVTM and CDR2 ANQGSEA. The CDR3 totals 14 residues. CDR3 in amino acids: CSVLGTSGGSEQFF. The CDR3 bases are TGCAGCGTTCTCGGGACTAGCGGGGGGTCAGAGCAGTTCTTC.